The clone carrying this T cell receptor (beta chain) was recorded a few times. This sample stems from a study of cytomegalovirus exposure and HLA in healthy donors. PCR amplification relied on 60 Vbeta primers (plus 13 Jbeta primers). The authors' processing: It was a later analysis that counted around 85 million unique TCR beta chains, of which roughly 11 million were shared. TCRdb keeps only in-frame clones here, not all; method: immunoSEQ multiplex PCR. From that table come the V and J calls and clone size; the DNA was used to work out D and trimming. Here the sample spans 130,000 to 150,000 clones, over 75% being singletons. There are 13 residues in the CDR3. Germline CDR1 and CDR2: SGHVS and FQNEAQ. J was trimmed by 8 bases and V by 5 bases; bases with no gene match: 4.

This receptor was obtained from a man younger than 40 in good health and CMV-seronegative. The chain couples TRBV7-8 to TRBJ2-1, with 9 bases that match TRBD2. The sample was PBMCs. The CDR3 DNA reads TGTGCCAGCAGCCAGGGACTAGCAGATGAGCAGTTCTTC. The encoded protein is CASSQGLADEQFF.